One and the same sample provided the 14 T cell receptor beta chains below, sequenced in a study of blood T cells in healthy people across ages. The second PCR ran roughly 6 to 11 cycles with a sample-barcoded 5' primer and J-beta primers. One entry per CDR3 protein results from TCRdb running MiXCR on the 5' RACE reads. The sample carries almost 1 million distinct CDR3 sequences, about 51% recorded once. Specimen: blood. Receptors originate from a woman aged 60-75 years in good health.

The V call is TRBV7-2, the J call TRBJ2-7; 7 bases line up with TRBD2. The V gene end was trimmed by 2 bases and the J gene end by 3 bases; junction bases not matched to a gene: 7. The CDR3 runs 15 residues. Germline V gene lookup returns CDR1 SGHTA and CDR2 FQGNSA. The CDR3 loop reads CASSLHGAGDYEQYF. CDR3 in DNA: TGTGCCAGCAGCTTACACGGGGCGGGGGACTACGAGCAGTACTTC.

This clonotype was recorded at least ten times. The chain couples TRBV11-2 to TRBJ2-7, with a weak D call TRBD1 (5 bases). With 3 bases removed from V and 5 bases from J, the gap between germline ends came to 20 bases. This CDR3 region has 16 residues. Germline V gene data show CDR1 as SGHAT and CDR2 as FQNNGV. CDR3 residues: CASSFQIDSAGDEQYF. The CDR3 DNA reads as TGTGCCAGCAGCTTCCAAATCGACAGTGCCGGAGACGAGCAGTACTTC.

The chain carries TRBV2 and TRBJ2-5; 7 nucleotides agree with TRBD2. Per the germline V gene, CDR1 is SNHLY and CDR2 is FYNNEI. CDR3 length equals 14 residues. V shed 6 bases and J 7 bases; nucleotides not matched to a gene: 11. The CDR3: CASSPATSGGTQYF. The CDR3 bases are TGTGCCAGCAGCCCGGCAACATCGGGGGGGACCCAGTACTTC.

J is TRBJ2-3 and V is TRBV21-1; the table's D call TRBD2 went unverified against the DNA. TRBV21-1 is given as a pseudogene. The CDR3 totals 18 residues. The DNA for the CDR3 is TGTGCCAGCAGCAAAGCGCGTCTAGCGGGAGCAGAGGGAGATACGCAGTATTTT. Its translation: CASSKARLAGAEGDTQYF.

The gene calls are TRBV6-1 and TRBJ1-1, with no clear D. Trimming removed 2 bases at V and 0 bases at J, with 13 bases between. Looked up from germline, CDR1 is MNHNS and CDR2 is SASEGT. This CDR3 region has 16 residues. CDR3 loop: CASSEWAITMNTEAFF. For the CDR3, the DNA is TGTGCCAGCAGTGAATGGGCAATTACCATGAACACTGAAGCTTTCTTT.

This chain links TRBV27 with TRBJ2-1; no definite D call. Trimming took 0 bases from V and 7 from J, leaving 10 bases between them. The CDR3 extends over 14 amino acids. Germline V lookup: CDR1 MNHEY, CDR2 SMNVEV (reference sequence). This CDR3 is CASSLSNGGNEQFF. DNA for the CDR3: TGTGCCAGCAGTTTATCTAACGGTGGGAATGAGCAGTTCTTC.

This clonotype showed up just once. CDR3 bases: TGTGCCAGCAGCAAGGGAGGGGGAGACTATGGCTACACCTTC. This codes for CASSKGGGDYGYTF. This chain uses TRBV3-1 with TRBJ1-2, with a weak D call TRBD1 (6 bases). The V gene lost 5 bases and the J gene lost 3 bases, with 13 bases spanning the gap. The CDR3 is made up of 14 amino acids. From germline, CDR1 is LGHDT and CDR2 YNNKEL (reference sequence). Full variable domain (outside the CDR3, taken from reference TRBV3-1 and TRBJ1-2): DTAVSQTPKYLVTQMGNDKSIKCEQNLGHDTMYWYKQDSKKFLKIMFSYNNKELIINETVPNRFSPKSPDKAHLNLHINSLELGDSAVYFCASSKGGGDYGYTFGSGTRLTVV.

The chain combines TRBV6-6 with TRBJ1-5; 11 positions agree with TRBD1. This CDR3 has 16 residues. CDR1 and CDR2 (germline): MNHNY, SVGAGI (reference sequence). Losses at the gene ends were 0 bases for V and 6 bases for J; bases not matched to a gene: 4. The CDR3 loop reads CASSYSGQGGLQPQHF. Here the CDR3 DNA reads TGTGCCAGCAGTTACTCGGGACAGGGGGGACTTCAGCCCCAGCATTTT.

J is TRBJ2-1 and V is TRBV11-2; 9 bases match TRBD2. This CDR3 region has 15 residues. In germline, CDR1 is SGHAT, CDR2 FQNNGV. The V gene end was trimmed by 1 base and the J gene end by 6 bases; junction bases not matched to a gene: 4. The CDR3 reads CASSLGGRASNEQFF. The DNA of the CDR3 is TGTGCCAGCAGCTTAGGCGGGAGGGCTTCCAATGAGCAGTTCTTC.

This clonotype appeared a single time. The J gene is TRBJ2-3, the V gene TRBV20-1; 9 bases line up with TRBD1. There are 17 residues in the CDR3. Germline V CDR1 and CDR2: DFQATT, SNEGSKA (reference sequence). With 3 bases clipped from V and 3 bases from J, the junction kept 13 bases outside the gene matches. In DNA, the CDR3 is TGCAGTGCTAGGAGTCTGCGACAGGGGGTTTCGACAGATACGCAGTATTTT. Translation: CSARSLRQGVSTDTQYF.

J is TRBJ2-7 and V is TRBV3-1, with D unclear. The CDR3 is 15 residues long. Germline V gives CDR1 LGHDT, CDR2 YNNKEL (reference sequence). Trimming removed 1 base from V and 0 bases from J, with 10 bases in between. The CDR3 loop reads CASSQVRLASYEQYF. In nucleotides, the CDR3 is TGTGCCAGCAGCCAAGTCAGACTGGCCTCCTACGAGCAGTACTTC.

J is TRBJ2-7 and V is TRBV28; TRBD1 aligns across 12 bases. V dropped 6 bases and J dropped 7; count of bases not matched to a gene: 7. This CDR3 contains 14 residues. Germline CDR1 reads MDHEN; CDR2 reads SYDVKM. The CDR3 nucleotides are TGTGCCAGCAGGGGACAGGGGGCATGGGATGAGCAGTACTTC. Translated, it gives CASRGQGAWDEQYF.

The rearrangement joins TRBV4-1 to TRBJ2-3; tentative D call: TRBD1 (6 bases). V lost 4 bases and J lost 6, with 11 bases in between. The CDR3 is 13 residues long. CDR1 MGHRA and CDR2 YSYEKL come from the germline V gene. Written as DNA, the CDR3 is TGCGCCAGCAGCCGACAAAGGGGGGATACGCAGTATTTT. Translated: CASSRQRGDTQYF.

This clonotype occurred a few times. V usage is TRBV20-1 and J usage is TRBJ2-7; D uncertain. V dropped 0 bases and J dropped 7 bases, with 16 bases sitting between them. CDR1 and CDR2 (germline): DFQATT, SNEGSKA (reference sequence). The CDR3 extends over 14 amino acids. DNA for the CDR3: TGCAGTGCTAGAGAAGTTAGCAGAAGAGAAGAGCAGTACTTC. Residues: CSAREVSRREEQYF.